These T cell receptor beta chains were read from a single sample in a study of neurological immune-mediated disorders. TCRdb recomputed calls from the 5' RACE reads with MiXCR, one row per CDR3 protein. Of some 49,000 distinct CDR3 sequences in the sample, roughly 10% were seen once. Source material: PBMCs. These TCRs come from a middle-aged woman in good health. Both conserved end residues are part of each CDR3. A D gene is named only where the DNA matches it firmly. The size entry is marked missing in some rows and otherwise reads once, few, many or a size class.

J: TRBJ1-6; size: many; V: TRBV20-1; D: NA; CDR3: CSASPALGLSPLHF; DNA: TGCAGTGCTAGCCCCGCTCTAGGTCTCTCACCCCTCCACTTT
J: TRBJ2-7; size: many; V: TRBV5-1; D: NA; CDR3: CASSPNLGYEQYF; DNA: TGCGCCAGCAGCCCTAATTTAGGCTACGAGCAGTACTTC
J: TRBJ2-1; size: many; V: TRBV20-1; D: TRBD2; CDR3: CSARLLAGVNEQFF; DNA: TGCAGTGCTAGACTGCTAGCGGGAGTCAATGAGCAGTTCTTC
J: TRBJ2-3; size: many; V: TRBV20-1; D: NA; CDR3: CSADWESTDTQYF; DNA: TGCAGTGCCGACTGGGAAAGCACAGATACGCAGTATTTT
J: TRBJ1-2; size: many; V: TRBV12-3/TRBV12-4; D: TRBD1; CDR3: CASSLRRTGRDYGYTF; DNA: TGTGCCAGCAGTTTAAGGCGGACAGGGAGGGACTATGGCTACACCTTC
J: TRBJ2-3; size: many; V: TRBV5-5; D: TRBD2; CDR3: CASSPPAGVADTQYF; DNA: TGTGCCAGCAGCCCGCCCGCGGGAGTGGCAGATACGCAGTATTTT
J: TRBJ2-2; size: many; V: TRBV5-1; D: TRBD2; CDR3: CASSFPRTGGNTGELFF; DNA: TGCGCCAGCAGCTTCCCACGCACGGGGGGGAACACCGGGGAGCTGTTTTTT
J: TRBJ1-2; size: many; V: TRBV18; D: NA; CDR3: CASSPWDLGDGYTF; DNA: TGTGCCAGCTCACCTTGGGACCTGGGGGACGGCTACACCTTC
J: TRBJ2-5; size: NA; V: TRBV4-2; D: NA; CDR3: CASQDQKSGLQETQYF; DNA: TGTGCCAGCCAAGATCAGAAAAGCGGGCTCCAAGAGACCCAGTACTTC
J: TRBJ1-2; size: many; V: TRBV6-5; D: TRBD1; CDR3: CASSYSKDRGYGYTF; DNA: TGTGCCAGCAGTTACTCGAAGGACAGGGGGTATGGCTACACCTTC
J: TRBJ1-1; size: NA; V: TRBV2; D: TRBD1; CDR3: CASTELGQGTEAFF; DNA: TGTGCCAGCACCGAGCTGGGACAGGGCACTGAAGCTTTCTTT
J: TRBJ1-3; size: many; V: TRBV20-1; D: NA; CDR3: CSARVSGGSGNTIYF; DNA: TGCAGTGCTAGAGTTAGCGGGGGCTCTGGAAACACCATATATTTT
J: TRBJ2-7; size: many; V: TRBV15; D: NA; CDR3: CATSRDSSYEQYF; DNA: TGTGCCACCAGCCGGGACTCGTCCTACGAGCAGTACTTC